What follows describes a single T cell receptor (beta chain). Its matching antigen is unknown. This entry belongs to a study of cytomegalovirus exposure and HLA in healthy donors. Study findings and constraints: A later analysis reported that several of the most significant clusters appeared to be linked to common viral pathogens, among them Epstein-Barr virus.

Trimming left V 1 base short and J 0 bases short, with 7 bases between. CDR1 and CDR2 from the germline V gene are SGHTA and FQGNSA. This CDR3 contains 15 residues. The PCR had 60 Vbeta and 13 Jbeta primers. Generated by immunoSEQ multiplex PCR, the TCRdb table keeps only in-frame clones and is missing some. Of just under 70,000 clones listed, about 81% are singletons. The sample consisted of PBMCs. The origin of this receptor is a human donor in good health. The rearrangement uses TRBV7-2 and TRBJ1-3, with unresolved D. CDR3 residues: CASSLGAGSGNTIYF. The DNA of the CDR3 is TGTGCCAGCAGCTTAGGGGCAGGCTCTGGAAACACCATATATTTT.